These 22 T cell receptor beta chains share one sample of origin, sequenced in a study of breast tumors, draining lymph nodes, adjacent tissues. Using its own MiXCR run on the multiplex PCR reads, TCRdb lists one record per CDR3 protein. Among tens of thousands of distinct CDR3 sequences listed, roughly 40% were seen once. Sequencing input: breast tumor tissue. These receptors originate from a female donor with breast cancer. Some clones in this sample may be carry-over from other donors' samples.

This clonotype was detected ten times or more. J is TRBJ2-7 and V is TRBV20-1; 7 bases fit TRBD2. Germline CDR1 DFQATT, CDR2 SNEGSKA (reference sequence). Trimming removed 0 bases from V and 6 bases from J; junction bases left unmatched: 8. The CDR3 sequence is 14 residues long. CDR3 nucleotide sequence: TGCAGTGCTAGAGACGTCGGGAGGAAATCCGAGCAGTACTTC. Translating it yields CSARDVGRKSEQYF.

This clonotype was recorded many times. V usage is TRBV6-2 or TRBV6-3 and J usage is TRBJ2-7; D gene unclear. V lost 2 bases and J lost 3, with 14 bases in between. CDR1 and CDR2 from the germline V gene are MNHEY and SVGEGT. The CDR3 spans 15 residues. The CDR3 bases are TGTGCCAGCAGTTACGACCTATCGAGCCTCTACGAGCAGTACTTC. It yields the protein CASSYDLSSLYEQYF.

There are many counts of this clonotype. The chain recombines TRBV7-2 with TRBJ2-1, with TRBD1 matching 8 bases. CDR1 and CDR2 (germline): SGHTA, FQGNSA. Germline trimming cut 8 bases from V and 1 base from J; bases unmatched to any gene: 1. The CDR3 contains 13 residues. This chain's CDR3 is CASRQGSYNEQFF. The CDR3, as DNA: TGTGCCAGCCGACAGGGGTCCTACAATGAGCAGTTCTTC.

In its sample, this clonotype was seen many times. The chain has TRBV6-2 or TRBV6-3 and TRBJ1-5; TRBD1 aligns across 10 bases. Germline V gives CDR1 MNHEY, CDR2 SVGEGT. CDR3 length equals 15 residues. V lost 5 bases and J lost 6; bases outside the gene matches: 7. The chain's CDR3 is CASSSPDRGFQPQHF. DNA of the CDR3: TGTGCCAGCAGTAGCCCGGACAGGGGGTTTCAGCCCCAGCATTTT.

The genes are TRBV15 and TRBJ2-7; 7 bases are a match to TRBD1. Germline-derived CDR1 and CDR2 are LNHNV and YYDKDF (reference sequence). Germline trimming cut 0 bases from V and 3 bases from J; bases unmatched to any gene: 17. This CDR3 is 19 amino acids long. The CDR3 is CATSREMGASGTASYEQYF. CDR3 coding DNA: TGTGCCACCAGCAGAGAAATGGGGGCTTCCGGGACAGCAAGCTACGAGCAGTACTTC.

This clonotype was seen only once. Its ends do not fully match the called genes, so a read error is possible. As DNA, the CDR3 is TGTGCCAGCAGTCAAAGCCTCTCTTACGAGCAGTACTTT. This gives the protein CASSQSLSYEQYF. The V gene is TRBV7-9, the J gene TRBJ2-7; D not resolved. This CDR3 spans 13 amino acids. Germline V gene sequence: CDR1 SEHNR, CDR2 FQNEAQ (reference sequence).

This clonotype was counted many times. The V and J genes are TRBV4-3 and TRBJ1-5, with a tentative D call TRBD1 (5 bases). V lost 1 base and J lost 5, with 15 bases in between. Germline assignment: CDR1 LGHNA and CDR2 YSLEER. The CDR3 is made up of 16 amino acids. CDR3 sequence (DNA): TGCGCCAGCAGCCAAGTTTTCTCCAGGGAATATCAGCCCCAGCATTTT. This sequence encodes CASSQVFSREYQPQHF.

This clonotype was seen at least ten times. The chain uses TRBV5-1 and TRBJ2-2; 8 nucleotides align to TRBD1. This CDR3 has 14 residues. J lost 4 bases, V lost 7 bases, and 6 bases had no gene match. From germline, CDR1 is SGHRS and CDR2 YFSETQ. The CDR3 DNA reads as TGCGCCAGCCAACCGGGACAGGTCACCGGGGAGCTGTTTTTT. Protein: CASQPGQVTGELFF.

The chain uses TRBV10-2 and TRBJ2-3; 7 nucleotides align to TRBD2. V was clipped by 6 bases and J by 7 bases; unmatched bases: 10. Germline CDR1 reads WSHSY; CDR2 reads SAAADI. The CDR3 contains 14 residues. The DNA of the CDR3 is TGCGCCAGCAGGCCAGCGGGACCTGATAATACGCAGTATTTT. This encodes CASRPAGPDNTQYF.

This clonotype was recorded many times. The V gene is TRBV20-1, the J gene TRBJ2-5; TRBD1 is a possible D gene (5 bases). With 0 bases removed from V and 7 bases from J, the gap between germline ends came to 9 bases. In germline, CDR1 is DFQATT, CDR2 SNEGSKA (reference sequence). The CDR3 has 12 residues. CDR3: CSAREPQGTQYF. Written as DNA, the CDR3 is TGCAGTGCTAGAGAACCCCAGGGGACCCAGTACTTC.

This clonotype was seen repeatedly, ten times or more. The chain uses TRBV29-1 and TRBJ2-6, with D hard to call. V was trimmed by 6 bases and J by 0 bases, leaving 9 bases between them. Germline CDR1 is SQVTM and CDR2 is ANQGSEA. This CDR3 spans 14 amino acids. The CDR3 DNA reads TGCAGCGTCGCGTTTAGCTCTGGGGCCAACGTCCTGACTTTC. Translated, it gives CSVAFSSGANVLTF.

This clonotype showed up many times. The chain combines TRBV29-1 with TRBJ2-7; TRBD2 matches at 8 bases. Germline CDR1 reads SQVTM; CDR2 reads ANQGSEA. V gave up 4 bases and J gave up 5 bases; unmatched junction bases: 7. The CDR3 spans 13 residues. CDR3 bases: TGCAGCGTTGCGGGTAGCGGGATCAACGAGCAGTACTTC. This translates into CSVAGSGINEQYF.

This chain links TRBV20-1 with TRBJ1-2; D ambiguous. The length of the CDR3 is 14 residues. Per the germline V gene, CDR1 is DFQATT and CDR2 is SNEGSKA (reference sequence). The V gene lost 5 bases and the J gene lost 0 bases, with 13 bases spanning the gap. The CDR3 here is CSARGGGSNYGYTF. The CDR3 DNA is TGCAGTGCTCGCGGAGGCGGCTCTAACTATGGCTACACCTTC.

This clonotype was detected many times. A much larger clone sits a single nucleotide away, making a read error possible. The J gene is TRBJ2-7, the V gene TRBV2, with D possibly being TRBD1 (6 bases). Per the germline V gene, CDR1 is SNHLY and CDR2 is FYNNEI. The CDR3 loop spans 13 amino acids. The CDR3 DNA follows: TGTGCCAGCAACCGGGACACCTACTACGAGCAGTGCTTC. It codes for CASNRDTYYEQCF.

This clonotype was seen only a few times. This may come from a read error, since a much larger clone is one base off. The chain uses TRBV6-6 and TRBJ2-7; a weak D match, TRBD1 (6 bases). Trimming cost V 6 bases and J 7 bases, with 19 bases left between them. The CDR3 runs to 14 residues. Per the germline V gene, CDR1 is MNHNY and CDR2 is SVGAGI (reference sequence). CDR3 DNA sequence: TGTGCCAGCAGACCGGGACATCTACAAGCTGAGCAGTACTTC. The encoded protein is CASRPGHLQAEQYF.

Ten or more counts support this clonotype. This rearrangement joins TRBV20-1 to TRBJ2-2; perhaps TRBD2 as D (5 bases). Germline loops: CDR1 DFQATT, CDR2 SNEGSKA (reference sequence). This CDR3 comprises 14 residues. V shed 0 bases and J shed 5 bases, with 10 bases lying between them. This CDR3 reads CSARDWRRTGELFF. The CDR3 nucleotides are TGCAGTGCTAGAGATTGGAGGCGGACCGGGGAGCTGTTTTTT.

As regards this clonotype: This sequence may be a read error, since a much larger clone differs from it by one base. The rearrangement joins TRBV20-1 to TRBJ2-1; D call uncertain. The germline V gene encodes CDR1 DFQATT and CDR2 SNEGSKA (reference sequence). The CDR3 is 11 residues long. The DNA for the CDR3 is TGCAGTGCTAGTCTCATCAATGAGCAGTCCTTC. It codes for CSASLINEQSF.

In its sample, this clonotype was seen many times. This sequence joins TRBV18 and TRBJ1-3; D gene unclear. There are 17 residues in the CDR3. The germline V gene encodes CDR1 KGHSH and CDR2 LQKENI. V lost 1 base and J lost 0, with 13 bases in between. CDR3 in amino acids: CASSPHPPGNSGNTIYF. The CDR3 bases are TGTGCCAGCTCACCACACCCGCCGGGAAACTCTGGAAACACCATATATTTT.

This clonotype occurred a few times. Being one base from a much bigger clone, this may be a read error. The chain couples TRBV6-5 to TRBJ2-1; 7 nucleotides line up with TRBD1. Germline CDR1 MNHEY, CDR2 SVGAGI. The CDR3 has 15 amino acids. V was clipped by 5 bases and J by 8 bases; unmatched bases: 12. The CDR3 region is CASSPRTGGTDEQFF. The CDR3 DNA reads TGTGCCAGCAGTCCTCGGACAGGTGGGACAGATGAGCAGTTCTTC.

As concerns this clonotype: It is unclear where the CDR3 begins or ends on the DNA, so no DNA is shown, and the CDR3 is as TCRdb lists it. This chain's CDR3 is CASSVAGGNYGHTF. This chain uses TRBV9 with TRBJ1-2; the table's D call TRBD1 went unverified against the DNA. Germline lookup yields CDR1 SGDLS and CDR2 YYNGEE. Including both end residues, the CDR3 is 14 amino acids long.

This clonotype was seen at least ten times. V and J are TRBV28 and TRBJ1-6; TRBD1 is a possible D gene (5 bases). Trimming stripped 3 bases from V and 9 bases from J, with 12 bases between. In germline, CDR1 is MDHEN, CDR2 SYDVKM. CDR3 length: 14 residues. CDR3 in amino acids: CASSLGQGISPLHF. CDR3 nucleotides: TGTGCCAGCAGTTTGGGGCAGGGCATTTCACCCCTCCACTTT.

This clonotype was picked up many times. The rearrangement joins TRBV9 to TRBJ2-3, with D maybe TRBD2 (6 bases). This CDR3 spans 18 amino acids. V gave up 0 bases and J gave up 4 bases, with 21 bases separating them. The germline gives CDR1 SGDLS, CDR2 YYNGEE. CDR3 amino acids: CASSVEVGLGGRADTQYF. The CDR3 bases are TGTGCCAGCAGCGTAGAAGTGGGACTGGGGGGACGGGCAGATACGCAGTATTTT.